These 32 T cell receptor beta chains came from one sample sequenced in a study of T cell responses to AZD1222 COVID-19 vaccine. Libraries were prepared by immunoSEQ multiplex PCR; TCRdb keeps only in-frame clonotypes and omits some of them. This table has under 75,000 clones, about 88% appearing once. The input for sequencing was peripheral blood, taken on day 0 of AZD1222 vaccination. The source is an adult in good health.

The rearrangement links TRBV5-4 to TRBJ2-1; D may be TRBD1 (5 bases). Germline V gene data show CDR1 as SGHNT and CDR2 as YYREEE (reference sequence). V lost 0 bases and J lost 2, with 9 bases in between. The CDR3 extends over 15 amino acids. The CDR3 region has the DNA TGTGCCAGCAGCTTGGGGGGCGGACCCTACAATGAGCAGTTCTTC. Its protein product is CASSLGGGPYNEQFF.

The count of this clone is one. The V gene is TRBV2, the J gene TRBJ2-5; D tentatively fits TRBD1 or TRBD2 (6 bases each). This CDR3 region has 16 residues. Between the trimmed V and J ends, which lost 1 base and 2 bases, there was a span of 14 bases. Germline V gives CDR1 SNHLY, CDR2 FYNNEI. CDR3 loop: CASSEVGGAQQETQYF. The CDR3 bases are TGTGCCAGCAGTGAAGTGGGGGGCGCACAGCAAGAGACCCAGTACTTC. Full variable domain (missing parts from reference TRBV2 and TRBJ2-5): EPEVTQTPSHQVTQMGQEVILRCVPISNHLYFYWYRQILGQKVEFLVSFYNNEISEKSEIFDDQFSVERPDGSNFTLKIRSTKLEDSAMYFCASSEVGGAQQETQYFGPGTRLLVL.

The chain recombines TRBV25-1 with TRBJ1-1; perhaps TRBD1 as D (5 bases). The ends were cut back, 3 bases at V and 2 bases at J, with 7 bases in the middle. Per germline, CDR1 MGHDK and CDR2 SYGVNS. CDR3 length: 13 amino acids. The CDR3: CASSERGNTEAFF. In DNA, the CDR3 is TGTGCCAGCAGTGAGAGGGGTAACACTGAAGCTTTCTTT.

CDR3 loop: CSVAEGIHEQYF. The CDR3 DNA sequence: TGCAGCGTTGCGGAGGGAATCCACGAGCAGTACTTC. The rearrangement joins TRBV29-1 to TRBJ2-7, with D possibly being TRBD2 (6 bases). V lost 4 bases and J lost 5, with 12 bases in between. There are 12 residues in the CDR3. Germline V lookup: CDR1 SQVTM, CDR2 ANQGSEA.

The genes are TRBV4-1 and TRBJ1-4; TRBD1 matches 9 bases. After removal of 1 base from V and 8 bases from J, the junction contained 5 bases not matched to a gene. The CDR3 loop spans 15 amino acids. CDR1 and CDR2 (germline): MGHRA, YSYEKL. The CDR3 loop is CASSQGDRDDEKLFF. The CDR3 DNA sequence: TGCGCCAGCAGCCAAGGGGACAGGGACGACGAAAAACTGTTTTTT.

For the CDR3, the DNA is TGCGCCAGCAGCCCGACTAGCGGGAGCTACGAGCAGTACTTC. Amino acids: CASSPTSGSYEQYF. The chain has TRBV5-1 and TRBJ2-7; 12 positions agree with TRBD2. There are 14 residues in the CDR3. Germline assignment: CDR1 SGHRS and CDR2 YFSETQ. V lost 4 bases, J lost 3 bases, and 2 bases stayed unmatched.

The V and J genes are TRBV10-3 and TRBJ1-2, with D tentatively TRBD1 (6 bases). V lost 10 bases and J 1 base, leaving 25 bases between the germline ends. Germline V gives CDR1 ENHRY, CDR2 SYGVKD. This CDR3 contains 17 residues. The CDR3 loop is CATTAGTLQGGNYGYTF. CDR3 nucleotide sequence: TGTGCCACAACCGCCGGGACACTACAAGGGGGTAACTATGGCTACACCTTC.

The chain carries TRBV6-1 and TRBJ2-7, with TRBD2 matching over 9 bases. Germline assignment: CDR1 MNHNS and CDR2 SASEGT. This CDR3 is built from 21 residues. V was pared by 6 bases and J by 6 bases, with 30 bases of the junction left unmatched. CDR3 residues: CASRETGQWSDSGSGPGEQYF. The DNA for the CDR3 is TGTGCCAGCAGGGAAACGGGACAGTGGTCCGATAGCGGGAGTGGGCCCGGCGAGCAGTACTTC.

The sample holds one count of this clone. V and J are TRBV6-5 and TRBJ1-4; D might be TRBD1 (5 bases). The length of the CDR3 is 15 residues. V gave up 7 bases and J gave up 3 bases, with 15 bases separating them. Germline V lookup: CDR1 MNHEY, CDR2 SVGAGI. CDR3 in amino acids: CASTFTGGSNEKLFF. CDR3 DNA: TGTGCCAGCACCTTTACCGGGGGGTCTAATGAAAAACTGTTTTTT.

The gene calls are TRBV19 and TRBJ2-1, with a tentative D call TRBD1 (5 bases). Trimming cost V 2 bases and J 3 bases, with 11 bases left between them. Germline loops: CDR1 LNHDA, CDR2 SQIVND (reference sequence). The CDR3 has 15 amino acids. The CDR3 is CASSITQGFYNEQFF. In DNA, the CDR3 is TGTGCCAGTAGTATAACCCAGGGCTTCTACAATGAGCAGTTCTTC.

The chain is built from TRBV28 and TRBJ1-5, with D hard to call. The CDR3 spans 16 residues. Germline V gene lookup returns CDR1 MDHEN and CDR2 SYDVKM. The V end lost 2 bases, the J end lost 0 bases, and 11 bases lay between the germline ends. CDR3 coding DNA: TGTGCCAGCAGTTTACACAGATTATATAGCAATCAGCCCCAGCATTTT. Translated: CASSLHRLYSNQPQHF.

CDR3 loop: CSVEGGNGAYEQYF. In DNA form, the CDR3 reads TGCAGCGTTGAAGGGGGGAACGGAGCCTACGAGCAGTACTTC. This chain uses TRBV29-1 with TRBJ2-7; D may correspond to TRBD1 or TRBD2 (5 bases each). The CDR3 runs 14 residues. Germline-derived CDR1 and CDR2 are SQVTM and ANQGSEA. Trimming stripped 1 base from V and 2 bases from J, with 12 bases between.

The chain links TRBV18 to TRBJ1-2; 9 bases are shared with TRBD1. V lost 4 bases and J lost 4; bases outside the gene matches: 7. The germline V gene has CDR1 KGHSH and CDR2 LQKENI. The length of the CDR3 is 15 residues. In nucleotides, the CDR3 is TGTGCCAGCTCACAGGGGACAGGGAGCTTCTATGGCTACACCTTC. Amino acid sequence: CASSQGTGSFYGYTF.

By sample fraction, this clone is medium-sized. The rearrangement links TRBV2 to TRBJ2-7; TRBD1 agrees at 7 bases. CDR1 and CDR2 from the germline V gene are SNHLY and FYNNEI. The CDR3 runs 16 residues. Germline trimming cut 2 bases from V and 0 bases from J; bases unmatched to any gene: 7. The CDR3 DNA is TGTGCCAGCAGTGAATCTGACAGGGTAGCCTCCTACGAGCAGTACTTC. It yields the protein CASSESDRVASYEQYF.

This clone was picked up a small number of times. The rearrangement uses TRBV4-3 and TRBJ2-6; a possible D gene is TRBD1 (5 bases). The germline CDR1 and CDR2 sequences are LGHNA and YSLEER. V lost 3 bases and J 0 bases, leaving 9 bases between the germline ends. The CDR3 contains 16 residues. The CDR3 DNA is TGCGCCAGCAGCCACGACAGCAGCTCTGGGGCCAACGTCCTGACTTTC. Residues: CASSHDSSSGANVLTF.

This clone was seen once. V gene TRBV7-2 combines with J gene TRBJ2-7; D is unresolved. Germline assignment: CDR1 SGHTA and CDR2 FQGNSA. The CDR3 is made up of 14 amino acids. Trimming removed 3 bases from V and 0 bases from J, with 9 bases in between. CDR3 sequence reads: CASSFPGSSYEQYF. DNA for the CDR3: TGTGCCAGCAGCTTTCCGGGCAGCTCCTACGAGCAGTACTTC.

In DNA form, the CDR3 reads TGTGCCAGCAGTGACCGGGACAACACTGAAGCTTTCTTT. Translation gives CASSDRDNTEAFF. The chain couples TRBV6-4 to TRBJ1-1; TRBD1 might be the D (5 bases). The CDR3 is 13 amino acids. V lost 2 bases and J 2 bases, leaving 6 bases between the germline ends. CDR1 and CDR2 from the germline V gene are MRHNA and SNTAGT.

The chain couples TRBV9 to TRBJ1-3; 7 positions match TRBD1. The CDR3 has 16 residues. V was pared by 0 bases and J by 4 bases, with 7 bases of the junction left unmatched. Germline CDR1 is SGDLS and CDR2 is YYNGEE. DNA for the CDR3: TGTGCCAGCAGCGTAGTGGGACAGATGTCGGGAAACACCATATATTTT. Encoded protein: CASSVVGQMSGNTIYF.

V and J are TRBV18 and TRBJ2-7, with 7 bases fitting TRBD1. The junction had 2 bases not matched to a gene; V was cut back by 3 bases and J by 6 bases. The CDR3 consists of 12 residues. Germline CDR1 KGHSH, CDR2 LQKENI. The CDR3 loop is CASSPGTVEQYF. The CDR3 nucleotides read TGTGCCAGCTCACCCGGGACAGTCGAGCAGTACTTC.

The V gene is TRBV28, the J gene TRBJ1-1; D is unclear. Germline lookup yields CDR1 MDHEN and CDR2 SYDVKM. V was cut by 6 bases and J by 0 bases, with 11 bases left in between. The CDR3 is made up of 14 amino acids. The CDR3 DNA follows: TGTGCCAGCAGCCGAGGGCAGATGAACACTGAAGCTTTCTTT. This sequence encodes CASSRGQMNTEAFF.

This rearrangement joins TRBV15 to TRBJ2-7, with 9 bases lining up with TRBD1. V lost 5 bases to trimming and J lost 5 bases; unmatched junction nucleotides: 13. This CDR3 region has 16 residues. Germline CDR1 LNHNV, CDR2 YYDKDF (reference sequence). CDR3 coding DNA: TGTGCCACCAGCGGACTCCGACAGGGGGTAAAGGACGAGCAGTACTTC. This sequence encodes CATSGLRQGVKDEQYF.

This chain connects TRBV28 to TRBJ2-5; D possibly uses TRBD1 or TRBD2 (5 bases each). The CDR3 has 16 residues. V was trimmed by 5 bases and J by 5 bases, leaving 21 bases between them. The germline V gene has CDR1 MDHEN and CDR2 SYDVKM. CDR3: CASSLPPGRRVETQYF. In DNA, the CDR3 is TGTGCCAGCAGTCTACCTCCGGGACGTCGGGTGGAGACCCAGTACTTC.

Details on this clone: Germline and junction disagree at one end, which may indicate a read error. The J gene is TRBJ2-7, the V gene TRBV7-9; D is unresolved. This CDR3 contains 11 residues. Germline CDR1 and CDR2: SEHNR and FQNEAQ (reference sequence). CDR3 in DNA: TGTGCCAGCAGCTTAGAAGGCCTCCTCCATTTC. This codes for CASSLEGLLHF.

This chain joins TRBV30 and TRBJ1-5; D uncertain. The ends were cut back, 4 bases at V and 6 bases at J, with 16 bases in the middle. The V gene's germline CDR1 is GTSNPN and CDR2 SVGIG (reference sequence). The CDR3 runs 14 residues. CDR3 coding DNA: TGTGCCTGGATGGAGAATGGGGAGGTTCAGCCCCAGCATTTT. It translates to CAWMENGEVQPQHF.

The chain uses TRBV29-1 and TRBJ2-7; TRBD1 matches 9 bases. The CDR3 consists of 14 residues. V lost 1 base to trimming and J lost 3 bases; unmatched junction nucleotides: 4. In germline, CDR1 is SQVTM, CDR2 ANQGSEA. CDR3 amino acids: CSVEGDRVGYEQYF. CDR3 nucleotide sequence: TGCAGCGTTGAAGGGGACAGGGTAGGCTACGAGCAGTACTTC.

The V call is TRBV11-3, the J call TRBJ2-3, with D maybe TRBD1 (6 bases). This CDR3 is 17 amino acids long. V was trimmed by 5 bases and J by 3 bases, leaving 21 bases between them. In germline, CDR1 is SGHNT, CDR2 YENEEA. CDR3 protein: CASSRTAEAGVTDTQYF. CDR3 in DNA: TGTGCCAGCAGCCGCACTGCGGAGGCAGGGGTAACAGATACGCAGTATTTT.

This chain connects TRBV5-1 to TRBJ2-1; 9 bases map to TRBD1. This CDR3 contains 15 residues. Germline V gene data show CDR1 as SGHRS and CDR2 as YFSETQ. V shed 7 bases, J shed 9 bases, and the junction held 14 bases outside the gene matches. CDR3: CASGPAGQGFGEQFF. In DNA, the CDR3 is TGCGCCAGCGGACCCGCGGGACAGGGTTTCGGTGAGCAGTTCTTC.

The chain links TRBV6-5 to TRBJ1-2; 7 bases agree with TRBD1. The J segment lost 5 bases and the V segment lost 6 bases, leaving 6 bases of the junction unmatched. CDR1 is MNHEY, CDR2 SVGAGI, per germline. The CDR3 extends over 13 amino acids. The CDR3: CASRIDREYGYTF. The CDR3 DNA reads TGTGCCAGCAGAATAGACAGGGAGTATGGCTACACCTTC.

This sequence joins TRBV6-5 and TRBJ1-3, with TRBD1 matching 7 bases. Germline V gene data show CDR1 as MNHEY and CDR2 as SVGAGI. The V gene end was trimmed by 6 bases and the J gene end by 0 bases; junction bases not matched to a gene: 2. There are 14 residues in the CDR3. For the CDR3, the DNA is TGTGCCAGCAGCCGGACAGGCTCTGGAAACACCATATATTTT. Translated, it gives CASSRTGSGNTIYF.

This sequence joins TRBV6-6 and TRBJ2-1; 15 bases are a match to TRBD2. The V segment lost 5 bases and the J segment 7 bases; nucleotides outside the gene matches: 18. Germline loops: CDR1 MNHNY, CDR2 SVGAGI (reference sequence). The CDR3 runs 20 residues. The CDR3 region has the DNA TGTGCCAGCAGTCTGCCCGGACTAGCGGGAGGGCCCGGCGACGGTAATGAGCAGTTCTTC. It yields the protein CASSLPGLAGGPGDGNEQFF.

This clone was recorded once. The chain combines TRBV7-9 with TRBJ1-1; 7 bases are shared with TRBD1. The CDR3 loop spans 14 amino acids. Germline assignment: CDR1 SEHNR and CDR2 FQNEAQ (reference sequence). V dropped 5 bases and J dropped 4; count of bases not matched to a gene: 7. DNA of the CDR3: TGTGCCAGCAGCAAAGGACAGGAGACCACTGAAGCTTTCTTT. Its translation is CASSKGQETTEAFF.

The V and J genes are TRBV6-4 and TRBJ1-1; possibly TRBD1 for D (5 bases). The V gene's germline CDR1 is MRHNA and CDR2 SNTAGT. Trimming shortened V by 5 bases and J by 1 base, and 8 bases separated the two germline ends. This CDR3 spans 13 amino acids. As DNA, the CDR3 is TGTGCCAGCAGTTATGGACAGAACACTGAAGCTTTCTTT. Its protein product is CASSYGQNTEAFF.